These T cell receptor beta chains were read from a single sample in a study of blood T cell repertoires in COVID-19. Here immunoSEQ multiplex PCR was the method, and the copy in TCRdb shows in-frame clones only, minus some. The sample consists of roughly 200,000 clones, 70% to 80% of them appearing once. The specimen sequenced was peripheral blood. Receptor source: a woman in her 40s with COVID-19, enrolled during active disease. Each CDR3 is given with its conserved first and last residue. Fields, in order: CDR3 protein, CDR3 length, J gene, V gene.

cdr3_aa: CASARRGQGVNSPLHF
cdr3_length: 16
j_call: TRBJ1-6
v_call: TRBV3-1/TRBV3-2

cdr3_aa: CAIRGQGNYGEQFF
cdr3_length: 14
j_call: TRBJ2-1
v_call: TRBV10-3

cdr3_aa: CAWGGLAADTQYF
cdr3_length: 13
j_call: TRBJ2-3
v_call: TRBV30

cdr3_aa: CASSLVVAGTQETQYF
cdr3_length: 16
j_call: TRBJ2-5
v_call: TRBV7-9

cdr3_aa: CASCPRVGDTEAFF
cdr3_length: 14
j_call: TRBJ1-1
v_call: TRBV11-2

cdr3_aa: CASSPLGGGLQETQYF
cdr3_length: 16
j_call: TRBJ2-5
v_call: TRBV7-2

cdr3_aa: CASSSDRVEVRPQHF
cdr3_length: 15
j_call: TRBJ1-5
v_call: TRBV7-9

cdr3_aa: CASSYDDTAGTEAFF
cdr3_length: 15
j_call: TRBJ1-1
v_call: TRBV5-1

cdr3_aa: CASRETGSKNIQYF
cdr3_length: 14
j_call: TRBJ2-4
v_call: TRBV27

cdr3_aa: CASSALTGGTEAFF
cdr3_length: 14
j_call: TRBJ1-1
v_call: TRBV9

cdr3_aa: CAINGRLQGNNEQFF
cdr3_length: 15
j_call: TRBJ2-1
v_call: TRBV10-3

cdr3_aa: CAISESSESYNEQFF
cdr3_length: 15
j_call: TRBJ2-1
v_call: TRBV10-3

cdr3_aa: CASSLDTGTVLPFF
cdr3_length: 14
j_call: TRBJ2-1
v_call: TRBV5-1

cdr3_aa: CASSPRLGQGSRREYEQYF
cdr3_length: 19
j_call: TRBJ2-7
v_call: TRBV5-6

cdr3_aa: CASNDRGDQPQHF
cdr3_length: 13
j_call: TRBJ1-5
v_call: TRBV2

cdr3_aa: CASSPRTGMGLAGGSYEQYF
cdr3_length: 20
j_call: TRBJ2-7
v_call: TRBV18

cdr3_aa: CASHIQGGNEKLFF
cdr3_length: 14
j_call: TRBJ1-4
v_call: TRBV6-5

cdr3_aa: CAISEVAASSYNEQFF
cdr3_length: 16
j_call: TRBJ2-1
v_call: TRBV10-3

cdr3_aa: CASNPGGDYGYTF
cdr3_length: 13
j_call: TRBJ1-2
v_call: TRBV6-5

cdr3_aa: CAWSVIPHQAFF
cdr3_length: 12
j_call: TRBJ1-1
v_call: TRBV30

cdr3_aa: CASSYGTSGNEQYF
cdr3_length: 14
j_call: TRBJ2-7
v_call: TRBV7-9

cdr3_aa: CSVESSADTQYF
cdr3_length: 12
j_call: TRBJ2-3
v_call: TRBV29-1

cdr3_aa: CASSQGQVNNEQFF
cdr3_length: 14
j_call: TRBJ2-1
v_call: TRBV3-1/TRBV3-2

cdr3_aa: CASSDPRTGGYGYTF
cdr3_length: 15
j_call: TRBJ1-2
v_call: TRBV6-1

cdr3_aa: CASSWTSGGAGELFF
cdr3_length: 15
j_call: TRBJ2-2
v_call: TRBV5-1

cdr3_aa: CSAQGGPGYGYTF
cdr3_length: 13
j_call: TRBJ1-2
v_call: TRBV29-1

cdr3_aa: CASSLGGGGGPSTDTQYF
cdr3_length: 18
j_call: TRBJ2-3
v_call: TRBV5-1

cdr3_aa: CASSLDNSEAFF
cdr3_length: 12
j_call: TRBJ1-1
v_call: TRBV5-1

cdr3_aa: CASSMSQETQYF
cdr3_length: 12
j_call: TRBJ2-5
v_call: TRBV11-2

cdr3_aa: CASSGQGLKGEKLFF
cdr3_length: 15
j_call: TRBJ1-4
v_call: TRBV19

cdr3_aa: CASSTSAETQYF
cdr3_length: 12
j_call: TRBJ2-5
v_call: TRBV6-5

cdr3_aa: CASSGTSGDYEQYF
cdr3_length: 14
j_call: TRBJ2-7
v_call: TRBV25-1

cdr3_aa: CASSQSRTAGYGYTF
cdr3_length: 15
j_call: TRBJ1-2
v_call: TRBV4-3

cdr3_aa: CSASLSRMTEAFF
cdr3_length: 13
j_call: TRBJ1-1
v_call: TRBV20-1

cdr3_aa: CASSLRISGRDTQYF
cdr3_length: 15
j_call: TRBJ2-3
v_call: TRBV7-9

cdr3_aa: CASSSTGGTEAFF
cdr3_length: 13
j_call: TRBJ1-1
v_call: TRBV3-1/TRBV3-2

cdr3_aa: CASSVAGGNEGYTF
cdr3_length: 14
j_call: TRBJ1-2
v_call: TRBV9

cdr3_aa: CASSGEAVAYNEQFF
cdr3_length: 15
j_call: TRBJ2-1
v_call: TRBV7-6

cdr3_aa: CASSFTGYEQYF
cdr3_length: 12
j_call: TRBJ2-7
v_call: TRBV12-3/TRBV12-4

cdr3_aa: CASSLKALNEKLFF
cdr3_length: 14
j_call: TRBJ1-4
v_call: TRBV5-6

cdr3_aa: CASSFMQGDDGELFF
cdr3_length: 15
j_call: TRBJ2-2
v_call: TRBV5-1

cdr3_aa: CASRPGQGYRGTEAFF
cdr3_length: 16
j_call: TRBJ1-1
v_call: TRBV5-4

cdr3_aa: CASSRAGERGGAFF
cdr3_length: 14
j_call: TRBJ1-1
v_call: TRBV14

cdr3_aa: CASSSGWANEKLFF
cdr3_length: 14
j_call: TRBJ1-4
v_call: TRBV6-5

cdr3_aa: CASSGLANLEETQYF
cdr3_length: 15
j_call: TRBJ2-5
v_call: TRBV19

cdr3_aa: CASSYGGTKLNEQFF
cdr3_length: 15
j_call: TRBJ2-1
v_call: TRBV6-6

cdr3_aa: CSVGYWGGGMAEAFF
cdr3_length: 15
j_call: TRBJ1-1
v_call: TRBV29-1

cdr3_aa: CASSFGQGASGEQYF
cdr3_length: 15
j_call: TRBJ2-7
v_call: TRBV5-1

cdr3_aa: CASSLAGGAHEQYF
cdr3_length: 14
j_call: TRBJ2-7
v_call: TRBV5-1

cdr3_aa: CAISERPGSNQPQHF
cdr3_length: 15
j_call: TRBJ1-5
v_call: TRBV10-3

cdr3_aa: CASSYSSRGQTEAFF
cdr3_length: 15
j_call: TRBJ1-1
v_call: TRBV6-5

cdr3_aa: CASSEQGTGELFF
cdr3_length: 13
j_call: TRBJ2-2
v_call: TRBV6-1

cdr3_aa: CASSRDREDTQYF
cdr3_length: 13
j_call: TRBJ2-3
v_call: TRBV13

cdr3_aa: CASSLYEGKLVPYTQYF
cdr3_length: 17
j_call: TRBJ2-3
v_call: TRBV18

cdr3_aa: CASAPGQGVYEQYF
cdr3_length: 14
j_call: TRBJ2-7
v_call: TRBV12-5

cdr3_aa: CASGSPTSGSSYNEQFF
cdr3_length: 17
j_call: TRBJ2-1
v_call: TRBV12-5

cdr3_aa: CANTRGQGATGELFF
cdr3_length: 15
j_call: TRBJ2-2
v_call: TRBV7-2

cdr3_aa: CASSEALAGGETQYF
cdr3_length: 15
j_call: TRBJ2-5
v_call: TRBV6-1

cdr3_aa: CASSPPGQGKETQYF
cdr3_length: 15
j_call: TRBJ2-5
v_call: TRBV4-2